The 20 T cell receptor beta chains listed next were all sequenced from one sample in a study of graft-versus-host responses after intestinal transplantation. TCRdb's table, derived via immunoSEQ multiplex PCR, lists solely in-frame clones and lacks some. Among 20,000 to 25,000 clones listed, under 50% were seen once. Sequenced here: alloreactive CD4+ T cells from a mixed lymphocyte reaction culture, sampled before intestinal transplant. Subset defined: CFSE-low proliferating T cells sorted from roughly six-day pre-transplant mixed lymphocyte reaction (GvH or HvG direction). These receptors came from a human patient who received an intestinal transplant.

V usage is TRBV15 and J usage is TRBJ2-1, with 9 bases fitting TRBD1. The ends lost 1 base at V and 5 bases at J; junction bases unmatched: 6. This CDR3 comprises 16 residues. The germline gives CDR1 LNHNV, CDR2 YYDKDF (reference sequence). The CDR3: CATSRGQDRGNNEQFF. CDR3 bases: TGTGCCACCAGCAGAGGCCAGGACAGGGGTAACAATGAGCAGTTCTTC.

CDR3 sequence (DNA): TGTGCCAGCTCACCGCTAGCGGGCACCGGGGAGCTGTTTTTT. Amino acids: CASSPLAGTGELFF. V gene TRBV18 combines with J gene TRBJ2-2; 8 nucleotides align to TRBD2. From germline, CDR1 is KGHSH and CDR2 LQKENI. V shed 3 bases, J shed 4 bases, and the junction held 1 base outside the gene matches. The CDR3 totals 14 residues.

In this sample, this clone turned up a few times. J is TRBJ1-4 and V is TRBV2; unclear D gene. This CDR3 is built from 14 residues. V gave up 3 bases and J gave up 5 bases, with 10 bases separating them. Germline V gives CDR1 SNHLY, CDR2 FYNNEI. CDR3 region: CASSEIAGNEKLFF. The CDR3 region has the DNA TGTGCCAGCAGTGAGATTGCCGGGAATGAAAAACTGTTTTTT.

This clone has more than one count but fewer than ten. The V and J genes are TRBV27 and TRBJ1-6; maybe TRBD1 (6 bases). V was trimmed by 6 bases and J by 9 bases, leaving 15 bases between them. Germline loops: CDR1 MNHEY, CDR2 SMNVEV (reference sequence). CDR3 length: 14 residues. This CDR3 is CASRRQAPFSPLHF. The CDR3 DNA sequence: TGTGCCAGCAGGAGACAGGCCCCTTTTTCACCCCTCCACTTT.

The chain joins TRBV6-6 to TRBJ2-2; 9 bases are shared with TRBD1. The J segment lost 13 bases and the V segment lost 7 bases, leaving 13 bases of the junction unmatched. Germline V lookup: CDR1 MNHNY, CDR2 SVGAGI (reference sequence). The CDR3 spans 14 residues. For the CDR3, the DNA is TGTGCCAGCAAGCCACAGGGGGCCCTGGGTGGGCTGTTTTTT. It codes for CASKPQGALGGLFF.

The chain employs TRBV6-6 and TRBJ1-1; tentatively, D is TRBD1 (5 bases). The V and J ends lost 8 bases and 5 bases respectively, with 15 bases between them. This CDR3 is built from 13 residues. From germline, CDR1 is MNHNY and CDR2 SVGAGI (reference sequence). The CDR3 DNA follows: TGTGCCAGCCGATTGGAAGGGGAAACTGAAGCTTTCTTT. It encodes CASRLEGETEAFF.

In its sample, this clone was seen a few times. The chain links TRBV21-1 to TRBJ2-7; whether TRBD2, the table's D call, matches the DNA was not checked. TRBV21-1 is a listed pseudogene. This CDR3 is built from 18 residues. In DNA form, the CDR3 reads TGTGCCAGCAGCACCCCCCGTGGCGGGGGGCCCCACTCCTACGAGCAGTACTTC. Encoded protein: CASSTPRGGGPHSYEQYF.

CDR3 in amino acids: CASSLRGRLAGRAGELFF. DNA for the CDR3: TGTGCCAGCAGTTTAAGGGGACGACTAGCGGGGAGGGCCGGGGAGCTGTTTTTT. The chain couples TRBV27 to TRBJ2-2; 11 nucleotides match TRBD2. The CDR3 consists of 18 residues. CDR1 is MNHEY, CDR2 SMNVEV, per germline (reference sequence). V dropped 2 bases and J dropped 6; count of bases not matched to a gene: 11.

In this sample, this clone turned up a few times. This chain connects TRBV29-1 to TRBJ1-2; 10 nucleotides align to TRBD1. Germline CDR1 reads SQVTM; CDR2 reads ANQGSEA. CDR3 length: 13 residues. V lost 6 bases and J lost 5; bases outside the gene matches: 6. The CDR3 region is CSVGTGAPYGYTF. For the CDR3, the DNA is TGCAGCGTGGGGACAGGGGCCCCATATGGCTACACCTTC.

This clone was seen more than once but under ten times. The genes are TRBV6-6 and TRBJ1-5, with D possibly matching TRBD1 (6 bases). Germline V CDR1 and CDR2: MNHNY, SVGAGI (reference sequence). The CDR3 is made up of 13 amino acids. With 6 bases removed from V and 6 bases from J, the gap between germline ends came to 12 bases. The CDR3 sequence: CASRATGSQPQHF. DNA of the CDR3: TGTGCCAGCAGGGCCACAGGGTCTCAGCCCCAGCATTTT.

The chain is built from TRBV7-9 and TRBJ1-6; D uncertain. CDR1 SEHNR and CDR2 FQNEAQ come from the germline V gene (reference sequence). The CDR3 is 15 amino acids. The V end lost 0 bases, the J end lost 8 bases, and 11 bases lay between the germline ends. The CDR3 sequence is CASSLALFRDSPLHF. The CDR3 DNA is TGTGCCAGCAGCTTAGCGCTATTCCGGGATTCACCCCTCCACTTT.

The chain is built from TRBV7-9 and TRBJ1-1; D gene ambiguous. Germline V gene sequence: CDR1 SEHNR, CDR2 FQNEAQ (reference sequence). V was shortened by 4 bases and J by 1 base, with 13 bases between the two germline ends. CDR3 length: 15 amino acids. CDR3 sequence reads: CASSWAPIANTEAFF. The DNA for the CDR3 is TGTGCCAGCAGCTGGGCCCCCATCGCGAACACTGAAGCTTTCTTT.

This clone was observed a handful of times. The chain links TRBV6-1 to TRBJ2-6, with D perhaps TRBD2 (6 bases). The CDR3 is 19 residues long. The V and J ends lost 2 bases and 4 bases respectively, with 21 bases between them. The germline V gene has CDR1 MNHNS and CDR2 SASEGT. CDR3 nucleotide sequence: TGTGCCAGCAGTGAATTTTATCTTTCGGGGGTCTCCGGGGCCAACGTCCTGACTTTC. It is translated as CASSEFYLSGVSGANVLTF.

The V and J genes are TRBV5-1 and TRBJ1-4; unclear D gene. Germline values: CDR1 SGHRS, CDR2 YFSETQ. V was trimmed by 4 bases and J by 8 bases, leaving 15 bases between them. This CDR3 spans 14 amino acids. This chain's CDR3 is CASSVGGSGEKLFF. The CDR3 DNA is TGCGCCAGCAGCGTGGGCGGGTCTGGGGAAAAACTGTTTTTT.

The chain combines TRBV5-1 with TRBJ2-7; D gene ambiguous. Germline CDR1 SGHRS, CDR2 YFSETQ. The CDR3 is 13 amino acids. Trimming took off 0 bases at V and 4 bases at J, with 8 bases between the two ends. The CDR3 region is CASSLVPGYEQYF. DNA for the CDR3: TGCGCCAGCAGCTTGGTACCGGGTTACGAGCAGTACTTC.

This clone is termed medium-sized. The genes are TRBV2 and TRBJ2-7; the D gene is possibly TRBD1 (6 bases). CDR1 SNHLY and CDR2 FYNNEI come from the germline V gene. The CDR3 is 15 residues long. With 4 bases removed from V and 0 bases from J, the gap between germline ends came to 13 bases. The CDR3 spells CASSARTASSYEQYF. CDR3 coding DNA: TGTGCCAGCAGTGCCAGGACAGCGAGCTCCTACGAGCAGTACTTC.

This rearrangement joins TRBV10-1 to TRBJ2-5, with D tentatively TRBD1 (6 bases). Judging by the DNA end, TRBJ2-7 fits better; the J call may be wrong. Germline V gene sequence: CDR1 WNHNN, CDR2 SYGVQD (reference sequence). The CDR3 has 17 residues. CDR3 sequence reads: CASNIILNREGSYEQYF. The CDR3 nucleotides read TGCGCCAGCAACATTATTCTTAACAGGGAAGGATCCTACGAGCAGTACTTC.

This chain joins TRBV6-5 and TRBJ2-7; TRBD2 might be the D (5 bases). CDR3 length equals 13 residues. Germline V gives CDR1 MNHEY, CDR2 SVGAGI. V was clipped by 5 bases and J by 5 bases, with 13 bases between them. CDR3 sequence reads: CASSPSGFDEQYF. Written as DNA, the CDR3 is TGTGCCAGCAGTCCCTCGGGGTTCGACGAGCAGTACTTC.

About this clone: Sequence at one end of the junction differs from germline and may be a read error. This chain uses TRBV7-7 with TRBJ2-7; TRBD1 might be the D (5 bases). The CDR3 length is 13 residues. The germline CDR1 and CDR2 sequences are SSHAT and FNYEAQ (reference sequence). The CDR3 region has the DNA TGTGCTAGCAGCCGAGACAGAGACTACGAGCAGTACTTC. Encoded protein: CASSRDRDYEQYF.

J is TRBJ1-6 and V is TRBV2; weak D call: TRBD1 (5 bases). Germline CDR1 and CDR2: SNHLY and FYNNEI. The CDR3 has 14 amino acids. V lost 3 bases to trimming and J lost 8 bases, with 11 bases between them. The CDR3 DNA is TGTGCCAGCAGTGATCGGGTGGGGCATTCACCCCTCCACTTT. This translates into CASSDRVGHSPLHF.